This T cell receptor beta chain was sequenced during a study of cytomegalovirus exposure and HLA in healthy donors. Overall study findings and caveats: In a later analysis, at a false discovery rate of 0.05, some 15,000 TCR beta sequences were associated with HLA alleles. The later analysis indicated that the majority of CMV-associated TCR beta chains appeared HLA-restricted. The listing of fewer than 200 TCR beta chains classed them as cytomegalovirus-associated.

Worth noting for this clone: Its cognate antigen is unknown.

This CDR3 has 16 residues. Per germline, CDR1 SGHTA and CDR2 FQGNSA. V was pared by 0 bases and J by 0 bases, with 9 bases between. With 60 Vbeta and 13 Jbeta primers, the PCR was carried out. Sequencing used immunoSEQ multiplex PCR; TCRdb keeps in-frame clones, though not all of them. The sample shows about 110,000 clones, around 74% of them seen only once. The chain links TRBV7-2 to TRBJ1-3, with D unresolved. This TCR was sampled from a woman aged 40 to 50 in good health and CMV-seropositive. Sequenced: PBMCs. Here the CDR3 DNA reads TGTGCCAGCAGCTTAGCGGTCGCAGGCTCTGGAAACACCATATATTTT. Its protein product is CASSLAVAGSGNTIYF.